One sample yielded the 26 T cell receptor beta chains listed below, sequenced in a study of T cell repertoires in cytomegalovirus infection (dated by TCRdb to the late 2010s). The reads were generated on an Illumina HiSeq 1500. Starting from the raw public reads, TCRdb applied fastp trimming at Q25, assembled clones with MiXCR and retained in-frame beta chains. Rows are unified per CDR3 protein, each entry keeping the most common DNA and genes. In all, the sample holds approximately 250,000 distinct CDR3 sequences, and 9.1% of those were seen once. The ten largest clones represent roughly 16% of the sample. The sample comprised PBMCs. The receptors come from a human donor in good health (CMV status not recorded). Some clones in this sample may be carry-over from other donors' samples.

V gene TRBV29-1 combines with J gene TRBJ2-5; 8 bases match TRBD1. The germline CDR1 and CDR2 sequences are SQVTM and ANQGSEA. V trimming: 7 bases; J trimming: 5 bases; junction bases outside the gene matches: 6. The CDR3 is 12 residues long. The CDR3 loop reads CSALTGVETQYF. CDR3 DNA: TGCAGCGCCCTGACAGGGGTGGAGACCCAGTACTTC.

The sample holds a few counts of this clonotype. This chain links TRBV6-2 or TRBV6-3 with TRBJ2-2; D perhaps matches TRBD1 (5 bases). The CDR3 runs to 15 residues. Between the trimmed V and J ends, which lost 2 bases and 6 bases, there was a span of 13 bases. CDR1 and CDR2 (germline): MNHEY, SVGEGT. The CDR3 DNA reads TGTGCCAGCAGTTACGCAGGGCTTACGTCCGGGGAGCTGTTTTTT. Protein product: CASSYAGLTSGELFF.

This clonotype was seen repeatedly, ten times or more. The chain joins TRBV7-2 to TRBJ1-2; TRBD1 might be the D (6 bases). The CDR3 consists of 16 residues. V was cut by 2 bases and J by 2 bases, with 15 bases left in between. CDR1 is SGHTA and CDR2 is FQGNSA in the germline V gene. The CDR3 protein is CASSLRPGAPNYGYTF. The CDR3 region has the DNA TGTGCCAGCAGCTTAAGGCCAGGGGCCCCAAACTATGGCTACACCTTC.

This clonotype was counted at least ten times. The CDR3 is CASRTGAGELFF. DNA for the CDR3: TGTGCCAGCAGGACCGGGGCCGGGGAGCTGTTTTTT. V usage is TRBV28 and J usage is TRBJ2-2; TRBD2 might be the D (5 bases). The V and J ends lost 6 bases and 6 bases respectively, with 8 bases between them. The CDR3 length is 12 residues. Germline CDR1 MDHEN, CDR2 SYDVKM.

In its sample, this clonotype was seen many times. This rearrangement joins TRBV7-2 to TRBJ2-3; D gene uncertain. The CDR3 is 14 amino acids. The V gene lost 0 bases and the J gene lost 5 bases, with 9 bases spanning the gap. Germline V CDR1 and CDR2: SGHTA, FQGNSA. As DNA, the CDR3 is TGTGCCAGCAGCTTAGCGCTTGCCCAAGATACGCAGTATTTT. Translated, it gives CASSLALAQDTQYF. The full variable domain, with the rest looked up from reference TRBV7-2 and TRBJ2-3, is GAGVSQSPSNKVTEKGKDVELRCDPISGHTALYWYRQSLGQGLEFLIYFQGNSAPDKSGLPSDRFSAERTGGSVSTLTIQRTQQEDSAVYLCASSLALAQDTQYFGPGTRLTVL.

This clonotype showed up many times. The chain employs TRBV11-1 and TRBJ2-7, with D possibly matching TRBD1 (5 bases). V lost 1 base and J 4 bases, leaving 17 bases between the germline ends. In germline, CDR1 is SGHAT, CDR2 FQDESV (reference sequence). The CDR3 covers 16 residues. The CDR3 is CASSLGGWTRGYEQYF. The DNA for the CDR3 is TGTGCCAGCAGCTTAGGGGGCTGGACAAGGGGTTACGAGCAGTACTTC. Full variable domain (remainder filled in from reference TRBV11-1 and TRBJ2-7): EAEVAQSPRYKITEKSQAVAFWCDPISGHATLYWYRQILGQGPELLVQFQDESVVDDSQLPKDRFSAERLKGVDSTLKIQPAELGDSAMYLCASSLGGWTRGYEQYFGPGTRLTVT.

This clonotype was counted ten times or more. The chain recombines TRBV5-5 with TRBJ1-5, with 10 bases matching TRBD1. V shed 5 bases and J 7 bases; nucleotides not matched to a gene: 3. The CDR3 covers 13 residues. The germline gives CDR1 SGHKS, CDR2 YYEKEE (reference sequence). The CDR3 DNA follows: TGTGCCAGCAGGACAGGGGGCGGACAGCCCCAGCATTTT. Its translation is CASRTGGGQPQHF.

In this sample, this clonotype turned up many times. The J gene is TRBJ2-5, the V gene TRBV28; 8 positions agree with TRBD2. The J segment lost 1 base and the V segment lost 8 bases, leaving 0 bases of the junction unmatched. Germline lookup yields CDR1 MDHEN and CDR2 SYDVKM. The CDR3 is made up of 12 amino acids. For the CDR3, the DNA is TGTGCCAGCCGGGAGGGCCAAGAGACCCAGTACTTC. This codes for CASREGQETQYF.

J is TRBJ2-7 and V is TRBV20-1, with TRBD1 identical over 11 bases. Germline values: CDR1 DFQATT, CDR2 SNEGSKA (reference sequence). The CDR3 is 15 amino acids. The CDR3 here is CSTLAADRGRGEQYF. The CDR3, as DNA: TGCAGCACCCTCGCGGCGGACAGGGGGCGGGGAGAGCAGTACTTC.

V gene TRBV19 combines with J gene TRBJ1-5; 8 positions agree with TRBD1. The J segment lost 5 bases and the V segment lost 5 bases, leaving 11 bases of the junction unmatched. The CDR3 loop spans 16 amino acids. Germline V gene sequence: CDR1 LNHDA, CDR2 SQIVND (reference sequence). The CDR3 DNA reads TGTGCCAGTAGTCCTCGGACAGGGCTGGGGGATCAGCCCCAGCATTTT. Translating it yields CASSPRTGLGDQPQHF.

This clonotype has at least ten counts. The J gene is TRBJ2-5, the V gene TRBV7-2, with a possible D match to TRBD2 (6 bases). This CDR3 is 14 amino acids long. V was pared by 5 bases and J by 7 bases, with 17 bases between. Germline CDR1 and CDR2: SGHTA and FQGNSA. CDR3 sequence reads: CASSPGVAGTTQYF. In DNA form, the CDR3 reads TGTGCCAGCAGCCCCGGGGTGGCGGGGACGACCCAGTACTTC.

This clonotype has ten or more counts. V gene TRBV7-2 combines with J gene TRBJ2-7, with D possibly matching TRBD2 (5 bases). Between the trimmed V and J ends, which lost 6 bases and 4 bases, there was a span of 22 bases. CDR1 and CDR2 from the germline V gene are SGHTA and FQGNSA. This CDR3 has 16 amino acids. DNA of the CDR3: TGTGCCAGCAGACTAGACGGGAACGTTCGGGGATACGAGCAGTACTTC. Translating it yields CASRLDGNVRGYEQYF.

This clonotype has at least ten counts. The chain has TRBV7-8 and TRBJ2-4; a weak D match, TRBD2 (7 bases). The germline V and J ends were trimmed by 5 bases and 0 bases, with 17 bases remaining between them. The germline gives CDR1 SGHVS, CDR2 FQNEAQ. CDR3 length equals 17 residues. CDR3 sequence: CASSGRDGGLAKNIQYF. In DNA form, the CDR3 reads TGTGCCAGCAGCGGCCGGGACGGGGGGCTAGCCAAAAACATTCAGTACTTC.

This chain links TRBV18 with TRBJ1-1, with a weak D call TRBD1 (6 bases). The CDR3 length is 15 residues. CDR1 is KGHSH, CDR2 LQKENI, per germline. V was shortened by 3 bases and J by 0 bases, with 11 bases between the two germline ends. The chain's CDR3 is CASSPRTDLNTEAFF. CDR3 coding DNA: TGTGCCAGCTCACCCCGGACAGATTTGAACACTGAAGCTTTCTTT.

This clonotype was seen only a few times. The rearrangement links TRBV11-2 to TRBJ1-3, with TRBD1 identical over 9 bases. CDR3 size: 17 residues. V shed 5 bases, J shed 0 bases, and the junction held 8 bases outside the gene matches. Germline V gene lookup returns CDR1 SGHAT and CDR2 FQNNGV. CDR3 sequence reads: CASSRRGQGVSGNTIYF. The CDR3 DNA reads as TGTGCCAGCAGCCGGAGGGGACAGGGAGTCTCTGGAAACACCATATATTTT.

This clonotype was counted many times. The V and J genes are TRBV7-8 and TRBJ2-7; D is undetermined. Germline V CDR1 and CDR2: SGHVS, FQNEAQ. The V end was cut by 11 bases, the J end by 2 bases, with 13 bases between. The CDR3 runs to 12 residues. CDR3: CASIGETYEQYF. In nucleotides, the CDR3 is TGTGCCTCTATCGGAGAGACCTACGAGCAGTACTTC.

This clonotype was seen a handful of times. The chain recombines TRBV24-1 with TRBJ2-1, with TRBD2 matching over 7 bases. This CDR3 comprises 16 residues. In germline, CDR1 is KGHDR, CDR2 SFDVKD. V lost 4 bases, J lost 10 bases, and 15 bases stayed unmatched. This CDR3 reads CATSDPLGSGRVEQFF. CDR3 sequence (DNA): TGTGCCACCAGTGACCCCCTCGGATCAGGGAGGGTGGAGCAGTTCTTC.

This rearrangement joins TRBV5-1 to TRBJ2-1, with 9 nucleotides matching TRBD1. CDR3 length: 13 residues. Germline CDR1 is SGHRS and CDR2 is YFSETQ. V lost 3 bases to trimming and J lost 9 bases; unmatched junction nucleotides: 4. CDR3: CASSWGQGGEQFF. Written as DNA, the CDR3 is TGCGCCAGCAGCTGGGGACAGGGAGGTGAGCAGTTCTTC.

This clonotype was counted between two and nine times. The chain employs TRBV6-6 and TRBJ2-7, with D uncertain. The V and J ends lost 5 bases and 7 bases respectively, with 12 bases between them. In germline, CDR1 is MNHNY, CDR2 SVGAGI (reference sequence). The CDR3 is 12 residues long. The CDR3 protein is CASSPRVLEQYF. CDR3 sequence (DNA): TGTGCCAGCAGTCCCCGGGTCCTTGAGCAGTACTTC.

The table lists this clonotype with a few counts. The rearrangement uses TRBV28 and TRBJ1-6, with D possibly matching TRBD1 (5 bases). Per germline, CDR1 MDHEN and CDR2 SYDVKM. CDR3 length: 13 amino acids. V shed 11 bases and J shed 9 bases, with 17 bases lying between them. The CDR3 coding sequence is TGTGCCGGGTTTAACAATAGGGGTTCACCCCTCCACTTT. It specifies CAGFNNRGSPLHF. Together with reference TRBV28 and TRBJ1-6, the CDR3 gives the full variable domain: DVKVTQSSRYLVKRTGEKVFLECVQDMDHENMFWYRQDPGLGLRLIYFSYDVKMKEKGDIPEGYSVSREKKERFSLILESASTNQTSMYLCAGFNNRGSPLHFGNGTRLTVT.

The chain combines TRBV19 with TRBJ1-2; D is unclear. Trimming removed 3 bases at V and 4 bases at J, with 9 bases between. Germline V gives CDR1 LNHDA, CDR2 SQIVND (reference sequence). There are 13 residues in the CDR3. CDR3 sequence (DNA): TGTGCCAGTAGTATTAGTTCAACCTATGGCTACACCTTC. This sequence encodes CASSISSTYGYTF.

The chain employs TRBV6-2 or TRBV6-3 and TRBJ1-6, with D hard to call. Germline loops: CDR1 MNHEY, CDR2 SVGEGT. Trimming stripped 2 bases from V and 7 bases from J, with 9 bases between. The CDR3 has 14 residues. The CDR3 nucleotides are TGTGCCAGCAGTTACCGGGAGGACAATTCACCCCTCCACTTT. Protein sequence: CASSYREDNSPLHF.

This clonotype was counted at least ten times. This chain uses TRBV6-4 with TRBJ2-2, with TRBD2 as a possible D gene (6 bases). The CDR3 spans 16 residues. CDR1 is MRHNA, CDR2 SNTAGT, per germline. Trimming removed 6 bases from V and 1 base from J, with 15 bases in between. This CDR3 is CASSESPEGNTGELFF. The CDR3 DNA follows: TGTGCCAGCAGCGAAAGCCCGGAGGGGAACACCGGGGAGCTGTTTTTT.

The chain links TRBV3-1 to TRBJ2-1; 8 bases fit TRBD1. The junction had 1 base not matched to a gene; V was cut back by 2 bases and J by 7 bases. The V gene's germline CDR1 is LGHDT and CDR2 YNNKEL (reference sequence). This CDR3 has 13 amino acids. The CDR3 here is CASSQNRGNEQFF. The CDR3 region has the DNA TGTGCCAGCAGCCAAAACAGGGGGAATGAGCAGTTCTTC.

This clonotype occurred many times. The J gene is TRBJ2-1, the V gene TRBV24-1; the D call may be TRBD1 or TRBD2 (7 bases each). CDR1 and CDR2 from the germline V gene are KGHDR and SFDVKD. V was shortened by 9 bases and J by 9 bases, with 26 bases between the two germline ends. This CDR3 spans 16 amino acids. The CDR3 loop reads CATQGVGEGRVGEQFF. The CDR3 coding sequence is TGTGCCACCCAGGGGGTGGGGGAGGGCCGGGTTGGTGAGCAGTTCTTC.

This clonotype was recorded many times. This chain's CDR3 is CASNPMGQGSEQYF. CDR3 nucleotides: TGTGCCAGCAACCCTATGGGACAGGGAAGCGAGCAGTACTTC. The chain couples TRBV7-8 to TRBJ2-7, with TRBD1 matching 9 bases. Germline CDR1 is SGHVS and CDR2 is FQNEAQ. The CDR3 is 14 residues long. The V gene end was trimmed by 7 bases and the J gene end by 6 bases; junction bases not matched to a gene: 10.